This passage covers 10 T cell receptor beta chains from one sample sequenced in a study of CD8+ T cells in alopecia areata. Stated treatment: oral pan-JAK inhibitor, 5-10 mg twice daily. The sequencing template was cDNA reverse transcribed from extracted RNA. Only in-frame clones appear in the TCRdb table, and some are missing; sequencing was by immunoSEQ multiplex PCR. The table records under 350,000 clones, nearly 60% of them present only once. The material sequenced was CD4+ T cells sorted from blood, taken at week 24, from a patient treated with tofacitinib. Every receptor here comes from a human donor with alopecia areata.

The table lists this clone with a few counts. This chain links TRBV6-5 with TRBJ2-1; perhaps D is TRBD1 or TRBD2 (5 bases each). Between the trimmed V and J ends, which lost 8 bases and 12 bases, there was a span of 17 bases. This CDR3 has 12 residues. Germline V CDR1 and CDR2: MNHEY, SVGAGI. The chain's CDR3 is CASSGTHHAQFF. CDR3 DNA: TGTGCCAGCTCCGGGACCCACCACGCGCAGTTCTTC.

This clone appeared a few times. The chain couples TRBV7-3 to TRBJ2-7; TRBD1 matches 10 bases. Germline values: CDR1 SGHTA, CDR2 FQGTGA. Trimming cost V 6 bases and J 2 bases; bases outside gene matches: 4. The CDR3 extends over 14 amino acids. The CDR3 coding sequence is TGTGCCAGCAGTCGGGACAGGGGACCCTACGAGCAGTACTTC. Protein product: CASSRDRGPYEQYF. The full variable domain, in which reference TRBV7-3 and TRBJ2-7 provide the parts outside the CDR3, is GAGVSQTPSNKVTEKGKYVELRCDPISGHTALYWYRQSLGQGPEFLIYFQGTGAADDSGLPNDRFFAVRPEGSVSTLKIQRTERGDSAVYLCASSRDRGPYEQYFGPGTRLTVT.

The chain recombines TRBV30 with TRBJ2-7, with 11 bases that match TRBD1. The V gene end was trimmed by 4 bases and the J gene end by 3 bases; junction bases not matched to a gene: 2. CDR3 length: 13 residues. Germline CDR1 and CDR2: GTSNPN and SVGIG (reference sequence). The CDR3 bases are TGTGCCTGGACCGGGACAGGGGGCTACGAGCAGTACTTC. This sequence encodes CAWTGTGGYEQYF.

The CDR3 protein is CSGDTQYF. CDR3 nucleotide sequence: TGCAGCGGAGATACGCAGTATTTT. This sequence joins TRBV29-1 and TRBJ2-3, with unresolved D. Germline CDR1 SQVTM, CDR2 ANQGSEA. V lost 7 bases, J lost 5 bases, and 1 base lay in between. The CDR3 sequence is 8 residues long.

A few counts support this clone. The chain is built from TRBV7-9 and TRBJ2-7, with D possibly TRBD2 on 6 matching bases. V shed 1 base and J shed 5 bases, with 12 bases lying between them. The CDR3 contains 14 residues. The V gene's germline CDR1 is SEHNR and CDR2 FQNEAQ (reference sequence). CDR3 protein: CASSLGGGIHEQYF. CDR3 nucleotides: TGTGCCAGCAGCTTAGGTGGAGGGATCCACGAGCAGTACTTC.

The chain is built from TRBV6-1 and TRBJ1-6, with D unresolved. This CDR3 is built from 14 residues. Germline CDR1 and CDR2: MNHNS and SASEGT. Trimming stripped 7 bases from V and 2 bases from J, with 9 bases between. CDR3 amino acids: CASNQGPYNSPLHF. The DNA for the CDR3 is TGTGCCAGCAACCAAGGACCCTATAATTCACCCCTCCACTTT.

The chain is built from TRBV4-1 and TRBJ2-1; D might be TRBD2 (5 bases). The CDR3 has 15 amino acids. V lost 0 bases, J lost 4 bases, and 10 bases lay in between. Germline V gene sequence: CDR1 MGHRA, CDR2 YSYEKL. CDR3 residues: CASSQEQRSYNEQFF. The DNA of the CDR3 is TGCGCCAGCAGCCAAGAGCAGCGGAGTTACAATGAGCAGTTCTTC.

The chain recombines TRBV2 with TRBJ2-1, with TRBD2 matching over 9 bases. CDR3 length: 13 amino acids. Germline lookup yields CDR1 SNHLY and CDR2 FYNNEI. V shed 6 bases and J 6 bases; nucleotides not matched to a gene: 3. The CDR3 DNA follows: TGTGCCAGCAGGAGCGGGGGGAGCAATGAGCAGTTCTTC. Translation gives CASRSGGSNEQFF. Full variable domain (outside the CDR3, taken from reference TRBV2 and TRBJ2-1): EPEVTQTPSHQVTQMGQEVILRCVPISNHLYFYWYRQILGQKVEFLVSFYNNEISEKSEIFDDQFSVERPDGSNFTLKIRSTKLEDSAMYFCASRSGGSNEQFFGPGTRLTVL.

This clone was found a few times. This chain joins TRBV18 and TRBJ2-5; no clear D. This CDR3 region has 14 residues. CDR1 is KGHSH, CDR2 LQKENI, per germline. V dropped 0 bases and J dropped 0 bases, with 5 bases sitting between them. The DNA for the CDR3 is TGTGCCAGCTCACCACCGAATTACCAAGAGACCCAGTACTTC. This codes for CASSPPNYQETQYF.

Concerning this clone itself: The identical CDR3 is also encoded by other nucleotide sequences in the sample. V gene TRBV29-1 combines with J gene TRBJ2-3; D is ambiguous. Germline V gene sequence: CDR1 SQVTM, CDR2 ANQGSEA. This CDR3 is built from 12 residues. V lost 4 bases to trimming and J lost 1 base, with 6 bases between them. The CDR3 reads CSVGPRTDTQYF. CDR3 DNA sequence: TGCAGCGTTGGGCCCCGCACAGATACGCAGTATTTT.